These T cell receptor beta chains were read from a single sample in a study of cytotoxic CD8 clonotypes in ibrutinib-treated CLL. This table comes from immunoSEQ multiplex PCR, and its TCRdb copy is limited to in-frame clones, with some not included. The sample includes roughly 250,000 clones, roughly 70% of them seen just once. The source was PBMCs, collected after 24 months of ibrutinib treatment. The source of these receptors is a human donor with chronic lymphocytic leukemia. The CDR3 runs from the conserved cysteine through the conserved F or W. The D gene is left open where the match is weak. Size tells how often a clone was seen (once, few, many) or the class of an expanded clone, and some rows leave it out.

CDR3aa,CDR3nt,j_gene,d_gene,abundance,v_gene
CSVVRDRGNSEQFF,TGCAGCGTTGTAAGGGACAGGGGAAACAGTGAGCAGTTCTTC,TRBJ2-1,TRBD1,NA,TRBV29-1
CASSYGGQSSYEQYF,TGTGCCAGCAGTTACGGCGGACAGAGCTCCTACGAGCAGTACTTC,TRBJ2-7,NA,NA,TRBV6-5
CASSLDGGGTYYEQYF,TGTGCCAGCAGCTTAGATGGAGGAGGGACCTACTACGAGCAGTACTTC,TRBJ2-7,NA,NA,TRBV7-2
CAIGSDGSTDTQYF,TGTGCCATCGGGTCGGACGGTTCCACAGATACGCAGTATTTT,TRBJ2-3,NA,NA,TRBV10-3
CASSLQGGDTEAFF,TGTGCCAGCAGTCTACAGGGAGGGGACACTGAAGCTTTCTTT,TRBJ1-1,NA,once,TRBV7-8
CASQTTGVGTGELFF,TGCGCCAGCCAAACGACAGGGGTGGGCACCGGGGAGCTGTTTTTT,TRBJ2-2,TRBD1,NA,TRBV5-1
CASSSSREQYF,TGTGCCAGCAGCTCATCGAGGGAGCAGTACTTC,TRBJ2-7,NA,NA,TRBV7-8
CASSLFQGPDDGAFF,TGTGCCAGCAGCTTATTTCAGGGGCCCGACGATGGAGCTTTCTTT,TRBJ1-1,NA,few,TRBV7-6
CASSSGANYGYTF,TGTGCCAGCAGTTCGGGGGCTAACTATGGCTACACCTTC,TRBJ1-2,NA,few,TRBV28
CASSFSGGPLEQYF,TGTGCCAGCAGTTTTTCGGGAGGTCCCCTCGAGCAGTACTTC,TRBJ2-7,TRBD2,NA,TRBV25-1
CASSLAVTYTEAFF,TGTGCCAGCAGCTTAGCGGTTACCTACACTGAAGCTTTCTTT,TRBJ1-1,NA,NA,TRBV7-9
CASSLSSRGVMPQHF,TGTGCCAGCAGTTTATCGTCCAGGGGAGTTATGCCCCAGCATTTT,TRBJ1-5,NA,few,TRBV27
CASSQGNNQPQHF,TGTGCCAGCTCTCAGGGTAACAATCAGCCCCAGCATTTT,TRBJ1-5,NA,few,TRBV6-5
CASSPDQGPETQYF,TGTGCCAGCAGTCCGGACCAGGGGCCCGAGACCCAGTACTTC,TRBJ2-5,NA,NA,TRBV2
CASSPHLGLANTQYF,TGTGCCAGCAGTCCCCACCTTGGACTAGCGAATACGCAGTATTTT,TRBJ2-3,TRBD2,NA,TRBV27
CASSLAGLTAYEQYF,TGTGCCAGCAGCTTAGCTGGACTAACAGCTTACGAGCAGTACTTC,TRBJ2-7,NA,once,TRBV11-2
CTSSQGGYGTYQISYEQYF,TGCACCAGCAGCCAAGGAGGATATGGGACCTACCAGATCTCCTACGAGCAGTACTTC,TRBJ2-7,NA,NA,TRBV1
CASSPRHGKGQPQHF,TGTGCCAGCTCACCTCGTCACGGAAAGGGGCAGCCCCAGCATTTT,TRBJ1-5,NA,NA,TRBV18
CASSFSRQAEKLFF,TGTGCCAGCAGTTTTTCCCGCCAGGCAGAAAAACTGTTTTTT,TRBJ1-4,NA,NA,TRBV27
CAWSRNSENTGELFF,TGTGCCTGGAGTCGAAATAGCGAGAACACCGGGGAGCTGTTTTTT,TRBJ2-2,NA,once,TRBV30
CASTTLGGAVLGYTF,TGTGCCAGCACCACCTTGGGGGGCGCGGTTCTGGGCTACACCTTC,TRBJ1-2,NA,NA,TRBV28
CAISEGDTEAFF,TGTGCCATCAGTGAAGGGGACACTGAAGCTTTCTTT,TRBJ1-1,NA,NA,TRBV10-3
CASSQGLGAGYEQYF,TGCGCCAGCAGCCAAGGTCTGGGGGCGGGGTACGAGCAGTACTTC,TRBJ2-7,NA,once,TRBV4-1
CASSPVGGRYGYTF,TGTGCCAGCAGCCCCGTCGGGGGGCGCTATGGCTACACCTTC,TRBJ1-2,NA,NA,TRBV7-2
CASSPVPSYEQYF,TGTGCCAGCAGCCCGGTACCCTCCTACGAGCAGTACTTC,TRBJ2-7,NA,NA,TRBV14
CASSPTGLEQYF,TGCGCCAGCAGCCCCACAGGGCTCGAGCAGTACTTC,TRBJ2-7,NA,few,TRBV5-1
CASSPTGTEQFF,TGTGCCAGCAGCCCGACCGGGACGGAGCAGTTCTTC,TRBJ2-1,NA,NA,TRBV9
CAWSSWEAGGPIGELFF,TGTGCCTGGAGTTCATGGGAGGCGGGAGGGCCTATCGGGGAGCTGTTTTTT,TRBJ2-2,TRBD2,once,TRBV30
CASSRQGSHTEAFF,TGTGCCAGCAGCCGACAGGGAAGCCACACTGAAGCTTTCTTT,TRBJ1-1,TRBD1,few,TRBV7-8
CASSGGTSGLSGEQYF,TGCGCCAGCAGTGGTGGGACTAGCGGCCTTTCTGGCGAGCAGTACTTC,TRBJ2-7,TRBD2,NA,TRBV10-1
CASSIDRFNEQFF,TGCGCCAGCAGCATCGACAGGTTTAATGAGCAGTTCTTC,TRBJ2-1,NA,few,TRBV5-1
CASSDTGEQPQHF,TGTGCCAGTAGTGATACAGGGGAGCAGCCCCAGCATTTT,TRBJ1-5,TRBD1,NA,TRBV19
CASIPREDTEAFF,TGTGCCAGTATACCCAGGGAGGACACTGAAGCTTTCTTT,TRBJ1-1,NA,NA,TRBV19
CASSRGLAPYNEQFF,TGTGCCAGCAGTCGGGGGCTAGCGCCTTACAATGAGCAGTTCTTC,TRBJ2-1,NA,few,TRBV7-2
CASSLWASQAYEQYF,TGTGCCAGCAGTTTATGGGCCTCACAGGCCTACGAGCAGTACTTC,TRBJ2-7,NA,NA,TRBV27